This record concerns one T cell receptor beta chain sequence. Its antigen specificity is not known. No quality values exist for individual bases; no much larger clone is one base distant. Patients with a history of autoimmune disease or receiving systemic immunosuppression were excluded from the trial. Peripheral blood for TCR sequencing was drawn from every dose cohort at baseline, at cycle 4 day 1 and at cycle 7 day 1. Samples were obtained from an open-label, multicenter, first-in-human phase I dose-escalation trial of ivuxolimab. Adults with locally advanced or metastatic melanoma, renal cell, hepatocellular, or head and neck squamous cell carcinoma were enrolled in the trial. CD4+ and CD8+ T cells were sorted separately from peripheral blood before TCR sequencing. The data were obtained in a study of OX40 agonist ivuxolimab in advanced cancers. Some background on the complete study: The costimulatory receptor OX40 (CD134) was targeted by ivuxolimab, a fully human IgG2 agonistic monoclonal antibody. In the dose-escalation cohort, 75% to 85% of patients were male, and the mean age was 60 years with a range of about 20 to 79. Intravenous ivuxolimab was administered to patients every 2 weeks at six dose levels: 0.01, 0.1, 0.3, 1.5, 3 and 10 mg/kg. Peripheral TCRbeta sequencing aimed to test whether ivuxolimab altered TCR sequence diversity and caused clonal T-cell expansion. Of the 50 or so patients in dose escalation, approximately 20 had hepatocellular carcinoma, roughly 15 had melanoma, 9 had renal cell carcinoma and 9 had head and neck cancer. Patients were allowed to have had prior anti-PD-1, anti-PD-L1 or anti-CTLA-4 therapy, and approximately 37% of the dose-escalation patients had been treated with checkpoint inhibitors. Partial responses occurred in three dose-escalation patients, of whom one had hepatocellular carcinoma and two had cutaneous melanoma. The paper reports the monotherapy dose-escalation portion (N of about 52 patients) of the phase I ivuxolimab trial.

Genomic DNA was extracted from sorted cells for sequencing of the TCRbeta CDR3 region. The immunoSEQ Assay was used to sequence the TCRbeta CDR3 regions. Not all clones reach the TCRdb copy of this immuneACCESS table, which keeps in-frame sequences only. Checked studies attribute under half of the gap to unresolved V genes and leave the rest unexplained. This sample lists approximately 70,000 clones; roughly 88% were detected once. The top ten clonotypes cover 5.5% to 8% of the sample. The investigation overall reported the following: After ivuxolimab, expanded clones were on average more numerous among CD8+ T cells than among CD4+ T cells. Low levels of normalized T-cell clonal expansion were also seen in some nonresponding patients. Partial responders in the 0.1-3.0 mg/kg groups had among the lowest normalized peripheral clonal expansion, especially among CD8+ T cells. At doses of 0.1 to 3.0 mg/kg, clonal expansion of both CD4+ and CD8+ blood T cells was observed from baseline to week 6. Antigen specificity was not determined for the clonally expanded peripheral T cells.

CDR1 GTSNPN and CDR2 SVGIG were looked up in the germline V gene (reference sequence). V is pared back by 4 bases and J by 2 bases, with 6 bases lying between the germline termini. The CDR3 goes from the cysteine to the phenylalanine over 12 residues. Only the CDR3 DNA stays, 36 bases, in frame from base 1. The clonotype comes from an adult with an advanced solid tumor such as melanoma, head and neck, liver or kidney cancer. The chain is assembled from TRBV30 and TRBJ2-1; the D gene assignment is ambiguous. The sequenced sample was CD4+ or CD8+ T cells sorted from blood, obtained in a trial of the OX40 agonist ivuxolimab. The nucleotide sequence is TGTGCCTGGACTAGGGCCTACAATGAGCAGTTCTTC. Its protein reads: CAWTRAYNEQFF.